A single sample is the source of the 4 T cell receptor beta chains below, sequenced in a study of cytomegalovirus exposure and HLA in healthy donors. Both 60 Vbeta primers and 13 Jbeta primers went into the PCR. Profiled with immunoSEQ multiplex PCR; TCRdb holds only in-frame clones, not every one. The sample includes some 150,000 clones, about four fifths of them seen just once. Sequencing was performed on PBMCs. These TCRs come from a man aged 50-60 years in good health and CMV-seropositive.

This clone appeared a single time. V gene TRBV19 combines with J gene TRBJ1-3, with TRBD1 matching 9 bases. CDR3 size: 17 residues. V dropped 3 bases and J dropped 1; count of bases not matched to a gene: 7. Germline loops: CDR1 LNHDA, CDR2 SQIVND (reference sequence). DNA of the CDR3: TGTGCCAGTAGTATTTGGAACAGGGGGCTTTCTGGAAACACCATATATTTT. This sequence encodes CASSIWNRGLSGNTIYF.

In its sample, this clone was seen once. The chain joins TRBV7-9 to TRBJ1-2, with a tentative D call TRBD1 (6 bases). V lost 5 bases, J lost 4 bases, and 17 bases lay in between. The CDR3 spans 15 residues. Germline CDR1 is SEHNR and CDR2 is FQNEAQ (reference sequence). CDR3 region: CASSPRGGGAYGYTF. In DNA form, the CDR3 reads TGTGCCAGCAGCCCGAGAGGGGGGGGCGCCTATGGCTACACCTTC.

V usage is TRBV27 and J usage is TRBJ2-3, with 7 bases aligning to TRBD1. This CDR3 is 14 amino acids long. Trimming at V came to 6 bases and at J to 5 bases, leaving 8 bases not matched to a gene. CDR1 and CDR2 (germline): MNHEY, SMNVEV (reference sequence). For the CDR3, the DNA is TGTGCCAGCAGCCAGAGGGGGCAAAAAGATACGCAGTATTTT. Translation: CASSQRGQKDTQYF.

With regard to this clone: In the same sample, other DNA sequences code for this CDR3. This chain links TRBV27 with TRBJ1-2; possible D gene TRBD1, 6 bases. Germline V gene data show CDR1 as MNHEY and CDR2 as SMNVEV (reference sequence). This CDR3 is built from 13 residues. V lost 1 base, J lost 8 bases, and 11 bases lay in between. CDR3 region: CASSLFQGSGYTF. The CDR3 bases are TGTGCCAGCAGTTTATTCCAGGGGAGCGGCTACACCTTC.